This T cell receptor (beta chain) was captured by sequencing in a study of T cell responses to AZD1222 COVID-19 vaccine. Study-wide results and caveats: There were vaccine-associated CD4 TCRs across spike, dominant at 160-218 and 743-854. After the peak T cell response, and only then, were repertoires sampled. Recipients of AZD1222 seropositive at baseline numbered only five or six.

A remark on this clone: Its specificity is not known.

The data were produced by immunoSEQ multiplex PCR, yet TCRdb's version contains in-frame clones alone and is incomplete. The sample includes some 82,000 clones, about 87% of them seen just once. The CDR3 sequence is 16 residues long. The V gene's germline CDR1 is MGHRA and CDR2 YSYEKL. V gave up 0 bases and J gave up 7 bases, with 18 bases separating them. The V call is TRBV4-1, the J call TRBJ1-1; D may be TRBD1 (6 bases). This material consisted of peripheral blood, taken on day 0 of AZD1222 vaccination. This TCR derives from an adult in good health. The CDR3 nucleotides read TGCGCCAGCAGCCAAGACATGCGCTCCCAGGGGTTTGAAGCTTTCTTT. It translates to CASSQDMRSQGFEAFF.